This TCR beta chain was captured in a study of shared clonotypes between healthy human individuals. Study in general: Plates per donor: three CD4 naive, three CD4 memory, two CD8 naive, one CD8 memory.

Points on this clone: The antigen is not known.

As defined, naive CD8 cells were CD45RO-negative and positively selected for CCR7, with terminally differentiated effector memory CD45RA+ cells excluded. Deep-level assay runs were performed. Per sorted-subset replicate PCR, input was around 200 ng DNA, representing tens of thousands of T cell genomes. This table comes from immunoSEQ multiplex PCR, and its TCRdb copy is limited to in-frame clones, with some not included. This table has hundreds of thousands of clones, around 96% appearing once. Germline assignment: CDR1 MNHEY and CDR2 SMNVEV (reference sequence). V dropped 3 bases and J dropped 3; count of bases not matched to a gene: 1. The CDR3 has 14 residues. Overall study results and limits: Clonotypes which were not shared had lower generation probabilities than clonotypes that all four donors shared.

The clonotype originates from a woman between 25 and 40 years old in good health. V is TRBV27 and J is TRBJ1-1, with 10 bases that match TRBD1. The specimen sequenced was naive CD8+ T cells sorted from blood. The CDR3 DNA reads TGTGCCAGCAGTTTGACAGGGGGCCACACTGAAGCTTTCTTT. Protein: CASSLTGGHTEAFF.